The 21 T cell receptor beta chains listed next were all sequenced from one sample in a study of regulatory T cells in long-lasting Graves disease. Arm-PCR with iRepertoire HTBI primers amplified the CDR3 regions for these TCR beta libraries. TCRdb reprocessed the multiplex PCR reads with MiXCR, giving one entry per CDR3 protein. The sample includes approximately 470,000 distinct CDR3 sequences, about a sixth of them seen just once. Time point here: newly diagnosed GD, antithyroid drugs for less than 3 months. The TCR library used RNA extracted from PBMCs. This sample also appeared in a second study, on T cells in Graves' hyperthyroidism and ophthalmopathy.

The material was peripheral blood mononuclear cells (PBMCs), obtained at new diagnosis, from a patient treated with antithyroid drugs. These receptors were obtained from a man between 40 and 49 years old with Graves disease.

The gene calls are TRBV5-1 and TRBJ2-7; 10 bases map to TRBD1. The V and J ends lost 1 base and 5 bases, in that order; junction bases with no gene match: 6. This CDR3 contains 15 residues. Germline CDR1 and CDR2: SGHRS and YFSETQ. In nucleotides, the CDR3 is TGCGCCAGCAGCTTGTCCGGGACAGGGGTCGACGAGCAGTACTTC. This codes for CASSLSGTGVDEQYF.

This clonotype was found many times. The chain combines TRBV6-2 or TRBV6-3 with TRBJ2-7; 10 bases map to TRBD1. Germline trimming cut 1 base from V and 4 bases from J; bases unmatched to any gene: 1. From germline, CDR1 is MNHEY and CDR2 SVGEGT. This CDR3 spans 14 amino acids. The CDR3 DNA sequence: TGTGCCAGCAGTTACTGGGACAGGGGTTACGAGCAGTACTTC. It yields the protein CASSYWDRGYEQYF.

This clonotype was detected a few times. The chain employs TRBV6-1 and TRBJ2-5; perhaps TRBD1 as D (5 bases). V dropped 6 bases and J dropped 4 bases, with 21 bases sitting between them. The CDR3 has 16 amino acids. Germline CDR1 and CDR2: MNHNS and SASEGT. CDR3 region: CASSVGVSPTVETQYF. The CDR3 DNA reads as TGTGCCAGCAGCGTAGGGGTTAGCCCGACGGTAGAGACCCAGTACTTC.

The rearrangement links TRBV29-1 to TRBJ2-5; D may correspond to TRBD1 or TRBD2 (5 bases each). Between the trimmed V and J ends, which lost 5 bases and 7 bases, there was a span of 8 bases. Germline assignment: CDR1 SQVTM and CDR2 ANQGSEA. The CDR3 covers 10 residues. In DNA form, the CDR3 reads TGCAGCGTTACTGGGGGGACCCAGTACTTC. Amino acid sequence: CSVTGGTQYF.

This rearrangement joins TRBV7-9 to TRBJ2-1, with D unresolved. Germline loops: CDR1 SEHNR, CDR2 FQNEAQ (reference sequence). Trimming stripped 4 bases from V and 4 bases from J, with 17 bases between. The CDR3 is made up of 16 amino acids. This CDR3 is CASSSSSEPPYNEQFF. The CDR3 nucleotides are TGTGCCAGCAGCTCATCGAGCGAGCCTCCTTACAATGAGCAGTTCTTC.

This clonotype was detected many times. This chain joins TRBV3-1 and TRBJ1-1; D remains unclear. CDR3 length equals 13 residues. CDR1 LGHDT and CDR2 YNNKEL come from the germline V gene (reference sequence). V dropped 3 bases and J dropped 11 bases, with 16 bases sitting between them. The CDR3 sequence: CASSHTLGRLAFF. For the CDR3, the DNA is TGTGCCAGCAGCCATACACTGGGCAGGCTGGCTTTCTTT.

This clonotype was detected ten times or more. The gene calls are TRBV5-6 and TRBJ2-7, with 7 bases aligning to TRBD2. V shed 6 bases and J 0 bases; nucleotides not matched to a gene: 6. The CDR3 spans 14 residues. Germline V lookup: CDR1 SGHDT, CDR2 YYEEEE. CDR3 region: CASKRAGSSYEQYF. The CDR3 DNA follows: TGTGCCAGCAAGAGAGCGGGGAGCTCCTACGAGCAGTACTTC.

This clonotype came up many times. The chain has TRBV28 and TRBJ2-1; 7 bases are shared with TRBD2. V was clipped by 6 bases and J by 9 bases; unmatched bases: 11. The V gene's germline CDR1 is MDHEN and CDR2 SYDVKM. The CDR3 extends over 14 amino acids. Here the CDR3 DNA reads TGTGCCAGCAGCCAACTAGCGATAGCGGGTGAGCAGTTCTTC. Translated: CASSQLAIAGEQFF.

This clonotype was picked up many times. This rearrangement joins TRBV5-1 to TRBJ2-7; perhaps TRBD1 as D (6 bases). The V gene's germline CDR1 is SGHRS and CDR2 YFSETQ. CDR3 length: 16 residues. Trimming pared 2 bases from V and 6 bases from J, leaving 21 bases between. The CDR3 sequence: CASSFQTGPSPFEQYF. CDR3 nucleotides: TGCGCCAGCAGCTTTCAGACAGGACCCTCACCCTTCGAGCAGTACTTC.

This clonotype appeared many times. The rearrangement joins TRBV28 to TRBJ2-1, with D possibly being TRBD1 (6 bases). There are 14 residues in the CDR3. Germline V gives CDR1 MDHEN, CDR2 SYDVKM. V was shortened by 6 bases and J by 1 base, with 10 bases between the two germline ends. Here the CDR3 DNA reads TGTGCCAGCAGCAGGGGATTATCCTACAATGAGCAGTTCTTC. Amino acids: CASSRGLSYNEQFF.

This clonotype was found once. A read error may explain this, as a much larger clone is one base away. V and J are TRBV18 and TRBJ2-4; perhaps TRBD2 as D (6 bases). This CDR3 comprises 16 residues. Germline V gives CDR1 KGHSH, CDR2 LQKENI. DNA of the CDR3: TGTGCCAGCTCACCATATTTGTCTAGCGACAAAAACACTCAGTACTTC. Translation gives CASSPYLSSDKNTQYF.

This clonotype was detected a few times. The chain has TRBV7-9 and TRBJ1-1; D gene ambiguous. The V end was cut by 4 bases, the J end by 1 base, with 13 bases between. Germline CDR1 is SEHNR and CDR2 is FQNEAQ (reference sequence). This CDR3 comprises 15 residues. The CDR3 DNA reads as TGTGCCAGCAGCTCACAAACGACGGCGAACACTGAAGCTTTCTTT. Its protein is CASSSQTTANTEAFF.

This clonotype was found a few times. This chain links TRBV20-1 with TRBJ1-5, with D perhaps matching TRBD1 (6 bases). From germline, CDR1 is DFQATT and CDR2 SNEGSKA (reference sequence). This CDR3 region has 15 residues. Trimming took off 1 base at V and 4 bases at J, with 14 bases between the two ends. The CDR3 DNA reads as TGCAGTGCTAGAGGGCTACAGGGTGCAAATCAGCCCCAGCATTTT. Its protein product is CSARGLQGANQPQHF.

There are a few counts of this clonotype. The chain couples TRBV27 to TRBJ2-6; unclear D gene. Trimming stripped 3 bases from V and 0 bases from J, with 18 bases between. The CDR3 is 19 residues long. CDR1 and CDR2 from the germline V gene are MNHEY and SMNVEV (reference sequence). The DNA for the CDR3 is TGTGCCAGCAGTTTCGGTGGCCGAGGTTCCCTCTCTGGGGCCAACGTCCTGACTTTC. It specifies CASSFGGRGSLSGANVLTF.

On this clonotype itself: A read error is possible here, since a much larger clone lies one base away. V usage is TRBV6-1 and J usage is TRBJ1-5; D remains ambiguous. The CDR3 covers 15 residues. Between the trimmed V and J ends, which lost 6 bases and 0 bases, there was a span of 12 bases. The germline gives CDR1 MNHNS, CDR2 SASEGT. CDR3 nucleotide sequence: TGTGCCAGCAGACGGACGGAATATAGCAATCAGCCCCAGCATTTT. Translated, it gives CASRRTEYSNQPQHF.

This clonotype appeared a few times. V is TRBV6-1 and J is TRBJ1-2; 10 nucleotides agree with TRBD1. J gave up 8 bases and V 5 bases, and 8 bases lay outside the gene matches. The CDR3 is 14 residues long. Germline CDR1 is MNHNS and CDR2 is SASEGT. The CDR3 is CASSPWTGGFGYTF. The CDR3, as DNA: TGTGCCAGCAGTCCTTGGACAGGGGGTTTCGGCTACACCTTC.

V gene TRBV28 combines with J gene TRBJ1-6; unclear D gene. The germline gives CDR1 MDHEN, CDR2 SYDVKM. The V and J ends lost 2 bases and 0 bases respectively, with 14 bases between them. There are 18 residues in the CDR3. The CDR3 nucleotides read TGTGCCAGCAGTTTAATGGTATCAGGCACCTCCTATAATTCACCCCTCCACTTT. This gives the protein CASSLMVSGTSYNSPLHF.

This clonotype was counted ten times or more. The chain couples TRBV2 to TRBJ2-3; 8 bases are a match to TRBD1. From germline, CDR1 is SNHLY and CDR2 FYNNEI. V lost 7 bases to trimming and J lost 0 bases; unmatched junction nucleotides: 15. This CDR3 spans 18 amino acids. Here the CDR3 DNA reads TGTGCCAGCACCCAGGGACAGGATTCCGTTCCTAGCACAGATACGCAGTATTTT. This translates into CASTQGQDSVPSTDTQYF.

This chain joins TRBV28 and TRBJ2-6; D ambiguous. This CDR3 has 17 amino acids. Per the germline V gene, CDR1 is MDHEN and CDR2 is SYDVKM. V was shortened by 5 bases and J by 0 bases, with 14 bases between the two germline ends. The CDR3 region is CASSDPGPSSGANVLTF. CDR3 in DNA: TGTGCCAGCAGTGATCCGGGCCCTAGCTCTGGGGCCAACGTCCTGACTTTC. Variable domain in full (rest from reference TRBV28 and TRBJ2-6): DVKVTQSSRYLVKRTGEKVFLECVQDMDHENMFWYRQDPGLGLRLIYFSYDVKMKEKGDIPEGYSVSREKKERFSLILESASTNQTSMYLCASSDPGPSSGANVLTFGAGSRLTVL.

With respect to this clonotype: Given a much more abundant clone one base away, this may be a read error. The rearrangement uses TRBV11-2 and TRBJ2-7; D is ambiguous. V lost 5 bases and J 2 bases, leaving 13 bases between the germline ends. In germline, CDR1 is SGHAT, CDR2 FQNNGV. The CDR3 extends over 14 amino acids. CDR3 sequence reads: CASSQLDSAYEQYF. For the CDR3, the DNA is TGTGCCAGCAGCCAATTAGACTCCGCCTACGAGCAGTACTTC.

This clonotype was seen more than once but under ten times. The DNA for the CDR3 is TGCAGCGTTGATTACAGGACTAACACTGAAGCTTTCTTT. This codes for CSVDYRTNTEAFF. The rearrangement uses TRBV29-1 and TRBJ1-1; possible D gene TRBD1, 5 bases. Trimming took 3 bases from V and 2 from J, leaving 10 bases between them. The germline CDR1 and CDR2 sequences are SQVTM and ANQGSEA. This CDR3 spans 13 amino acids. Supplemented by reference TRBV29-1 and TRBJ1-1, the full variable domain reads SAVISQKPSRDICQRGTSLTIQCQVDSQVTMMFWYRQQPGQSLTLIATANQGSEATYESGFVIDKFPISRPNLTFSTLTVSNMSPEDSSIYLCSVDYRTNTEAFFGQGTRLTVV.